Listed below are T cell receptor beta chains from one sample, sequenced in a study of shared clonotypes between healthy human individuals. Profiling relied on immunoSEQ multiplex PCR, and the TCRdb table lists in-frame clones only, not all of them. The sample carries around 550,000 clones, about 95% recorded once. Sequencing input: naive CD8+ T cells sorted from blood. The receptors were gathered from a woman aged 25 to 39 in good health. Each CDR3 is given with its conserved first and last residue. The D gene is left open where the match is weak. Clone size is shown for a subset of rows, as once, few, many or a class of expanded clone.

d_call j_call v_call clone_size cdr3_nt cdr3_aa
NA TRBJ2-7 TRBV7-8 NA TGTGCCAGCAGCTTAGTCCACTACCCTGAGCAGTACTTC CASSLVHYPEQYF
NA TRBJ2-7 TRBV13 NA TGTGCCAGCAGCGGAACAGGGTCGAGCTCCTACGAGCAGTACTTC CASSGTGSSSYEQYF
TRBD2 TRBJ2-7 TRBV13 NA TGTGCCAGCAGTCACGCGGGAGAGTACGAGCAGTACTTC CASSHAGEYEQYF
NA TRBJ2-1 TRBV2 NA TGTGCCAGCAGGAAGTCCCTCAGCTCCTACAATGAGCAGTTCTTC CASRKSLSSYNEQFF
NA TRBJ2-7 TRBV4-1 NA TGCGCCAGCAGTCACGCGGGGTCAAGCTACGAGCAGTACTTC CASSHAGSSYEQYF
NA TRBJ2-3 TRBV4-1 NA TGCGCCAGCAGCCAAGTTACAGCAAGCACAGATACGCAGTATTTT CASSQVTASTDTQYF
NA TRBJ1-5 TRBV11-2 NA TGTGCCAGCAGCCTGGAGCGAGGGGACAATCAGCCCCAGCATTTT CASSLERGDNQPQHF
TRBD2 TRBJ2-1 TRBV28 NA TGTGCCAGCACCGGACTAGCGGGAGAGGGGTCCTACAATGAGCAGTTCTTC CASTGLAGEGSYNEQFF
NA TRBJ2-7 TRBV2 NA TGTGCCAGCAGTGTAGGCAGGGCCTACGAGCAGTACTTC CASSVGRAYEQYF
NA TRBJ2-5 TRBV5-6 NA TGTGCCAGCAGCTTGGGGAGGGGAGAGACCCAGTACTTC CASSLGRGETQYF
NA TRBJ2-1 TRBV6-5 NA TGTGCCAGCAGTTACTCGATAGGAAATGAGCAGTTCTTC CASSYSIGNEQFF
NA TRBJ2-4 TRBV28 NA TGTGCCAGCAGTTTTACGGGGTTTGTTGCCAAAAACATTCAGTACTTC CASSFTGFVAKNIQYF
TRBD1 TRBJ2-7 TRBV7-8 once TGTGCCAGCAGCTCGCCGGGACAGGGGCTCCCCTACCCCGCGTGGGAGCAGTACTTC CASSSPGQGLPYPAWEQYF
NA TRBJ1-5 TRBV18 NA TGTGCCAGCTCAAAGGACAGCAATCAGCCCCAGCATTTT CASSKDSNQPQHF
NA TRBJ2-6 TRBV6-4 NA TGTGCCAGCAGCTCCAGACACTCTGGGGCCAACGTCCTGACTTTC CASSSRHSGANVLTF
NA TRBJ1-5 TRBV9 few TGTGCCAGCAGCGAGGACGGTGATAGCAATCAGCCCCAGCATTTT CASSEDGDSNQPQHF
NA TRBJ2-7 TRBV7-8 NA TGTGCCAGCAGCTTAGAACTAAGTGGGAGCGACACCTACGAGCAGTACTTC CASSLELSGSDTYEQYF
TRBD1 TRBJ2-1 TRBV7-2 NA TGTGCCAGCAGCTTAGGGCCCGGGACAGGGGCCAATGAGCAGTTCTTC CASSLGPGTGANEQFF
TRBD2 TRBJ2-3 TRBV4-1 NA TGCGCCAGCAGCCCAAGACTAGCGGGAAGGGGAGAGACTACGCAGTATTTT CASSPRLAGRGETTQYF
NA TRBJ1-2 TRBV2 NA TGTGCCAGCAGTGAAGCAACGGGGGTAGCTAACTATGGCTACACCTTC CASSEATGVANYGYTF
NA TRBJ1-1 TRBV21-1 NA TGTGCCAGCAGCAAAAAAGGGACAGGGGACACTGAAGCTTTCTTT CASSKKGTGDTEAFF
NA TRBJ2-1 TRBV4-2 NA TGTGCCAGCAGCCAAGAAGAAGGAGTTAGGAAGCAGTTCTTC CASSQEEGVRKQFF
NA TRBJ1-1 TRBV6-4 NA TGTGCCAGCAGGAAGGACAGTTTGAACACTGAAGCTTTCTTT CASRKDSLNTEAFF
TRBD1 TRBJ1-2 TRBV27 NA TGTGCCAGCAGTTTCGGGGCAGGGGGGAGCTATGGCTACACCTTC CASSFGAGGSYGYTF
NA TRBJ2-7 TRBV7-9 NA TGTGCCAGCAGCTTAGATCCGGGGCCCTACGAGCAGTACTTC CASSLDPGPYEQYF
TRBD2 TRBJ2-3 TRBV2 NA TGTGCCAGCTCCCTAGCGGGAGTTGTAGATACGCAGTATTTT CASSLAGVVDTQYF
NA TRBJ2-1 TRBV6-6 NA TGTGCCAGCACCGGACATGACTCGAGCTCCTACAATGAGCAGTTCTTC CASTGHDSSSYNEQFF